This passage covers 9 T cell receptor beta chains from one sample sequenced in a study of regulatory T cells in long-lasting Graves disease. The authors built TCR beta libraries using iRepertoire HTBI primers and Arm-PCR of CDR3 regions. A single record per CDR3 protein comes from TCRdb applying MiXCR to the multiplex PCR reads. Of approximately 400,000 distinct CDR3 sequences in the sample, roughly 10% were seen once. Time point reported: newly diagnosed GD, antithyroid drugs for less than 3 months. PBMCs provided the RNA from which the TCR library was made. This same sample was also taken into another study, of T cells in Graves' hyperthyroidism and ophthalmopathy.

The sequencing used peripheral blood mononuclear cells (PBMCs), collected at new diagnosis, from a patient treated with antithyroid drugs. The origin of the receptors is a young woman with Graves disease.

At least ten counts were recorded for this clonotype. The CDR3 coding sequence is TGCAGCGCCCTCGGTTCGGCAGGGAACTATGGCTACACCTTC. It specifies CSALGSAGNYGYTF. The V gene is TRBV29-1, the J gene TRBJ1-2, with D perhaps TRBD1 (5 bases). Germline CDR1 and CDR2: SQVTM and ANQGSEA. V lost 7 bases and J lost 2, with 17 bases in between. The CDR3 runs 14 residues. The full variable domain, with the rest looked up from reference TRBV29-1 and TRBJ1-2, is SAVISQKPSRDICQRGTSLTIQCQVDSQVTMMFWYRQQPGQSLTLIATANQGSEATYESGFVIDKFPISRPNLTFSTLTVSNMSPEDSSIYLCSALGSAGNYGYTFGSGTRLTVV.

This clonotype was detected ten times or more. This chain connects TRBV28 to TRBJ2-4, with 10 bases identical to TRBD2. Germline V CDR1 and CDR2: MDHEN, SYDVKM. V shed 5 bases, J shed 0 bases, and the junction held 4 bases outside the gene matches. CDR3 length: 16 residues. CDR3: CASSGLAELAKNIQYF. For the CDR3, the DNA is TGTGCCAGCAGTGGACTAGCGGAATTAGCCAAAAACATTCAGTACTTC.

This clonotype occurred many times. The rearrangement uses TRBV11-2 and TRBJ2-4; 9 bases align to TRBD2. Per the germline V gene, CDR1 is SGHAT and CDR2 is FQNNGV. The CDR3 contains 19 residues. The trim removed 0 bases at V and 1 base at J, leaving 10 bases unmatched. Here the CDR3 DNA reads TGTGCCAGCAGCTTAGAGGCGCGGGGGGGGGCCACGGCCAAAAACATTCAGTACTTC. This encodes CASSLEARGGATAKNIQYF.

In its sample, this clonotype was seen a few times. The rearrangement uses TRBV7-9 and TRBJ2-3; no clear D gene. Germline V lookup: CDR1 SEHNR, CDR2 FQNEAQ (reference sequence). The length of the CDR3 is 12 residues. V was clipped by 7 bases and J by 3 bases, with 8 bases between them. In DNA, the CDR3 is TGTGCCAGCACCACGGTAACAGATACGCAGTATTTT. Translation: CASTTVTDTQYF.

This clonotype was detected ten times or more. The V call is TRBV18, the J call TRBJ1-1, with 8 positions matching TRBD1. The CDR3 contains 16 residues. The V segment lost 2 bases and the J segment 3 bases; nucleotides outside the gene matches: 8. Germline V CDR1 and CDR2: KGHSH, LQKENI. DNA for the CDR3: TGTGCCAGCTCACCAAGAGGAGACAGGGGATACACTGAAGCTTTCTTT. Protein: CASSPRGDRGYTEAFF.

This clonotype occurred many times. The chain employs TRBV7-8 and TRBJ2-7; D ambiguous. V lost 2 bases and J lost 7, with 12 bases in between. There are 13 residues in the CDR3. Germline CDR1 SGHVS, CDR2 FQNEAQ. CDR3 residues: CASSLWGGREQYV. The DNA of the CDR3 is TGTGCCAGCAGCTTATGGGGTGGGCGGGAGCAGTACGTC.

This clonotype was counted many times. The gene calls are TRBV11-2 and TRBJ2-3; D remains unclear. V dropped 4 bases and J dropped 2 bases, with 10 bases sitting between them. The CDR3 spans 14 residues. Looked up from germline, CDR1 is SGHAT and CDR2 is FQNNGV. The CDR3 DNA is TGTGCCAGCAGCTACCACAAGTCCACAGATACGCAGTATTTT. Translating it yields CASSYHKSTDTQYF.

This clonotype was seen only a few times. The chain carries TRBV9 and TRBJ1-6, with TRBD1 matching over 7 bases. The CDR3 sequence is 16 residues long. J lost 7 bases, V lost 3 bases, and 10 bases had no gene match. Per germline, CDR1 SGDLS and CDR2 YYNGEE. CDR3: CASSAYGQANNSPLHF. CDR3 DNA sequence: TGTGCCAGCAGCGCTTACGGACAGGCTAACAATTCACCCCTCCACTTT.

The rearrangement links TRBV20-1 to TRBJ1-6; D gene uncertain. V lost 4 bases and J lost 14, with 21 bases in between. Germline CDR1 and CDR2: DFQATT and SNEGSKA (reference sequence). The CDR3 length is 14 residues. The CDR3, as DNA: TGCAGTGCTATTACAGTGGAGTCTTTGTCGGCCCTCCACTTT. As protein: CSAITVESLSALHF.